What follows are 28 T cell receptor beta chains derived from one specimen sequenced in a study of T cells in tuberculosis. The method was immunoSEQ multiplex PCR; TCRdb's version includes in-frame clones alone and lacks a portion of them. The profile shows under 40,000 clones, approximately 94% of them singletons. The sequencing input was PBMCs. The receptors were gathered from a donor between 10 and 29 years old with latent tuberculosis or without tuberculosis infection.

The V call is TRBV7-2, the J call TRBJ2-3; D unclear. Trimming stripped 1 base from V and 4 bases from J, with 12 bases between. CDR1 is SGHTA and CDR2 is FQGNSA in the germline V gene. The CDR3 is made up of 15 amino acids. The CDR3, as DNA: TGTGCCAGCAGCTTAGTGGCCCTGGCGGCAGATACGCAGTATTTT. Encoded protein: CASSLVALAADTQYF.

This chain connects TRBV5-1 to TRBJ2-7; possible D gene TRBD2, 5 bases. The germline V and J ends were trimmed by 4 bases and 0 bases, with 5 bases remaining between them. Germline V gene data show CDR1 as SGHRS and CDR2 as YFSETQ. The CDR3 has 12 residues. This CDR3 is CASSGSSYEQYF. CDR3 in DNA: TGCGCCAGCAGCGGGAGCTCCTACGAGCAGTACTTC.

The rearrangement uses TRBV4-1 and TRBJ2-1; a weak D match, TRBD2 (6 bases). Between the trimmed V and J ends, which lost 3 bases and 5 bases, there was a span of 23 bases. This CDR3 spans 18 amino acids. In germline, CDR1 is MGHRA, CDR2 YSYEKL. DNA for the CDR3: TGCGCCAGCAGCCAGAGACTAGGTTCGCCAATCGGGAACAATGAGCAGTTCTTC. Encoded protein: CASSQRLGSPIGNNEQFF.

This clone appeared once. This chain uses TRBV2 with TRBJ1-2; perhaps TRBD1 as D (5 bases). The V end lost 3 bases, the J end lost 5 bases, and 10 bases lay between the germline ends. CDR1 is SNHLY, CDR2 FYNNEI, per germline. There are 13 residues in the CDR3. This chain's CDR3 is CASSDQGLYGYTF. The CDR3 nucleotides read TGTGCCAGCAGTGATCAGGGACTTTATGGCTACACCTTC.

The chain joins TRBV5-8 to TRBJ1-1; 9 bases are shared with TRBD1. The trim removed 0 bases at V and 3 bases at J, leaving 0 bases unmatched. This CDR3 comprises 14 residues. Germline CDR1 SGHTS, CDR2 YDEGEE. In DNA form, the CDR3 reads TGTGCCAGCAGCTTGGGGGACAGGGACACTGAAGCTTTCTTT. This codes for CASSLGDRDTEAFF.

The CDR3 protein is CASSLDSNYGYTF. The CDR3 DNA follows: TGTGCCAGCAGTTTGGACTCGAACTATGGCTACACCTTC. V usage is TRBV7-2 and J usage is TRBJ1-2; unclear D gene. The V gene's germline CDR1 is SGHTA and CDR2 FQGNSA. The CDR3 sequence is 13 residues long. V was pared by 6 bases and J by 2 bases, with 10 bases between.

The chain links TRBV9 to TRBJ2-7, with a weak D call TRBD2 (5 bases). The CDR3 is 14 amino acids. The germline CDR1 and CDR2 sequences are SGDLS and YYNGEE. The V gene lost 3 bases and the J gene lost 0 bases, with 10 bases spanning the gap. CDR3: CASSEVDYSYEQYF. CDR3 coding DNA: TGTGCCAGCAGCGAAGTAGACTACTCCTACGAGCAGTACTTC.

The J gene is TRBJ2-7, the V gene TRBV6-5; the match to TRBD1 covers 7 bases. J lost 0 bases, V lost 10 bases, and 6 bases had no gene match. Germline CDR1 reads MNHEY; CDR2 reads SVGAGI. There are 13 residues in the CDR3. Here the CDR3 reads CATLGGSSYEQYF. The DNA of the CDR3 is TGTGCCACCCTAGGGGGCAGCTCCTACGAGCAGTACTTC.

The J gene is TRBJ2-5, the V gene TRBV25-1; D ambiguous. The V end was cut by 1 base, the J end by 8 bases, with 17 bases between. The CDR3 contains 15 residues. Germline lookup yields CDR1 MGHDK and CDR2 SYGVNS. CDR3 coding DNA: TGTGCCAGCAGTGAATCCGGTACTATAGACGATACCCAGTACTTC. This codes for CASSESGTIDDTQYF.

This chain joins TRBV14 and TRBJ1-5; D is unclear. The CDR3 length is 12 residues. V dropped 5 bases and J dropped 0 bases, with 2 bases sitting between them. Germline V gives CDR1 SGHDN, CDR2 FVKESK. The CDR3 region has the DNA TGTGCCAGCAGCTATAGCAATCAGCCCCAGCATTTT. As protein: CASSYSNQPQHF.

The chain couples TRBV5-1 to TRBJ2-1, with 8 nucleotides matching TRBD1. V was pared by 2 bases and J by 5 bases, with 9 bases of the junction left unmatched. The CDR3 totals 16 residues. Germline assignment: CDR1 SGHRS and CDR2 YFSETQ. The CDR3 bases are TGCGCCAGCAGCTTACTTCAGGGGGCTGTGGACAATGAGCAGTTCTTC. Translation gives CASSLLQGAVDNEQFF.

This clone is a singleton in its sample. The genes are TRBV7-8 and TRBJ2-5, with D maybe TRBD2 (5 bases). Trimming left V 1 base short and J 2 bases short, with 23 bases between. Germline assignment: CDR1 SGHVS and CDR2 FQNEAQ. This CDR3 comprises 19 residues. CDR3 protein: CASSLDSLSVAGGQETQYF. CDR3 nucleotide sequence: TGTGCCAGCAGCTTAGATTCTCTTTCTGTCGCGGGTGGACAAGAGACCCAGTACTTC.

V and J are TRBV25-1 and TRBJ2-7; no clear D. Looked up from germline, CDR1 is MGHDK and CDR2 is SYGVNS. The V end was cut by 3 bases, the J end by 1 base, with 10 bases between. The CDR3 covers 14 residues. CDR3 amino acids: CASSDSGHSYEQYF. CDR3 DNA sequence: TGTGCCAGCAGTGACTCAGGCCATTCCTACGAGCAGTACTTC.

V is TRBV5-1 and J is TRBJ1-2; TRBD1 agrees at 7 bases. CDR1 SGHRS and CDR2 YFSETQ come from the germline V gene. Trimming took 5 bases from V and 4 from J; bases not matched to a gene: 11. The CDR3 has 15 amino acids. The chain's CDR3 is CASRPPGGQSYGYTF. The CDR3 DNA is TGCGCCAGCAGACCTCCAGGGGGACAGAGCTATGGCTACACCTTC.

This chain uses TRBV7-2 with TRBJ1-3; D not resolved. Looked up from germline, CDR1 is SGHTA and CDR2 is FQGNSA. Trimming removed 2 bases at V and 11 bases at J, with 25 bases between. This CDR3 has 17 residues. DNA for the CDR3: TGTGCCAGCAGCTTATCAGTGGGGAGAGGAAACACTCACTCCATATATTTT. Translation gives CASSLSVGRGNTHSIYF.

This rearrangement joins TRBV10-1 to TRBJ2-7; D is unclear. The CDR3 totals 15 residues. V lost 3 bases and J lost 5, with 17 bases in between. Germline assignment: CDR1 WNHNN and CDR2 SYGVQD (reference sequence). CDR3 nucleotide sequence: TGCGCCAGCAGTGATCCCCACGCTATTTCGGACGAGCAGTACTTC. This sequence encodes CASSDPHAISDEQYF.

The DNA for the CDR3 is TGTGCCAGCAGCCCCGCCGGGGGCACAGATACGCAGTATTTT. Amino acids: CASSPAGGTDTQYF. The V and J genes are TRBV7-2 and TRBJ2-3; weak D call: TRBD2 (5 bases). Germline CDR1 is SGHTA and CDR2 is FQGNSA. The CDR3 is 14 amino acids. V lost 5 bases to trimming and J lost 1 base, with 10 bases between them.

The chain recombines TRBV18 with TRBJ2-1; 10 nucleotides line up with TRBD2. Germline assignment: CDR1 KGHSH and CDR2 LQKENI. V was pared by 3 bases and J by 7 bases, with 9 bases of the junction left unmatched. This CDR3 is 16 amino acids long. The CDR3 loop is CASSPGTSARRNEQFF. The CDR3, as DNA: TGTGCCAGCTCACCTGGGACTAGCGCGAGGCGTAATGAGCAGTTCTTC.

The gene calls are TRBV27 and TRBJ2-3; no definite D call. This CDR3 contains 13 residues. Germline V CDR1 and CDR2: MNHEY, SMNVEV (reference sequence). V was clipped by 4 bases and J by 6 bases, with 11 bases between them. CDR3 DNA: TGTGCCAGCAGTTCAACGAAGCGCGATACGCAGTATTTT. Amino acid sequence: CASSSTKRDTQYF.

This clone occurred once. The V call is TRBV7-8, the J call TRBJ2-7; 8 bases align to TRBD2. The CDR3 length is 19 residues. Germline CDR1 and CDR2: SGHVS and FQNEAQ. The junction had 19 bases not matched to a gene; V was cut back by 1 base and J by 5 bases. Written as DNA, the CDR3 is TGTGCCAGCAGCTTAGTTCCCCCACTCATTTTAGCGGGATGGGACGAGCAGTACTTC. Encoded protein: CASSLVPPLILAGWDEQYF.

The chain is built from TRBV11-2 and TRBJ2-7; the D gene is possibly TRBD1 (5 bases). The CDR3 is 15 residues long. The V end was cut by 4 bases, the J end by 4 bases, with 17 bases between. Germline CDR1 reads SGHAT; CDR2 reads FQNNGV. In DNA, the CDR3 is TGTGCCAGCAGCTCGACAGTGAGAAAAAGGTACGAGCAGTACTTC. It codes for CASSSTVRKRYEQYF. Full variable domain (remainder filled in from reference TRBV11-2 and TRBJ2-7): EAGVAQSPRYKIIEKRQSVAFWCNPISGHATLYWYQQILGQGPKLLIQFQNNGVVDDSQLPKDRFSAERLKGVDSTLKIQPAKLEDSAVYLCASSSTVRKRYEQYFGPGTRLTVT.

This sequence joins TRBV14 and TRBJ1-1; D might be TRBD1 (5 bases). The CDR3 extends over 16 amino acids. The V gene's germline CDR1 is SGHDN and CDR2 FVKESK. V lost 4 bases, J lost 3 bases, and 18 bases lay in between. The CDR3 DNA follows: TGTGCCAGCAGCCGGCGGGGGGGTTCGATTGACACTGAAGCTTTCTTT. Translation: CASSRRGGSIDTEAFF.

V is TRBV5-1 and J is TRBJ2-5, with a possible D match to TRBD1 (5 bases). V lost 4 bases, J lost 5 bases, and 15 bases lay in between. CDR1 and CDR2 (germline): SGHRS, YFSETQ. The CDR3 contains 14 residues. The CDR3 nucleotides are TGCGCCAGCAGCCCGGCAGGGCTGGAGGAGACCCAGTACTTC. Translating it yields CASSPAGLEETQYF.

J is TRBJ2-6 and V is TRBV19; 8 bases agree with TRBD1. The CDR3 covers 14 residues. The junction had 3 bases not matched to a gene; V was cut back by 7 bases and J by 4 bases. Looked up from germline, CDR1 is LNHDA and CDR2 is SQIVND (reference sequence). CDR3: CASKTGEGANVLTF. CDR3 nucleotides: TGTGCCAGTAAGACAGGGGAAGGGGCCAACGTCCTGACTTTC.

The J gene is TRBJ2-2, the V gene TRBV28, with 13 bases that match TRBD2. The germline CDR1 and CDR2 sequences are MDHEN and SYDVKM. CDR3 length: 18 amino acids. The V gene end was trimmed by 3 bases and the J gene end by 0 bases; junction bases not matched to a gene: 4. In nucleotides, the CDR3 is TGTGCCAGCAGTTTCAGACTAGCGGGAGGTGCGAACACCGGGGAGCTGTTTTTT. It codes for CASSFRLAGGANTGELFF.

The rearrangement joins TRBV27 to TRBJ2-3; D is uncertain. CDR3 size: 13 residues. The V gene lost 2 bases and the J gene lost 7 bases, with 10 bases spanning the gap. CDR1 is MNHEY and CDR2 is SMNVEV in the germline V gene (reference sequence). This chain's CDR3 is CASSLAPFNTQYF. Here the CDR3 DNA reads TGTGCCAGCAGTTTAGCGCCGTTTAATACGCAGTATTTT.

This clone was observed a single time. The V and J genes are TRBV30 and TRBJ2-5; possible D gene TRBD1, 5 bases. Germline V gene lookup returns CDR1 GTSNPN and CDR2 SVGIG (reference sequence). The V and J ends lost 5 bases and 6 bases respectively, with 13 bases between them. CDR3 size: 12 residues. Here the CDR3 DNA reads TGTGCCTGGCTCGCGGACAAAAAGACCCAGTACTTC. Amino acids: CAWLADKKTQYF.

CDR3 residues: CASSPSHEGSTDTQYF. Here the CDR3 DNA reads TGCGCCAGCAGCCCGTCCCACGAGGGATCCACAGATACGCAGTATTTT. This chain joins TRBV5-1 and TRBJ2-3, with a weak D call TRBD2 (5 bases). The germline gives CDR1 SGHRS, CDR2 YFSETQ. V lost 4 bases and J lost 2, with 17 bases in between. This CDR3 is built from 16 residues.